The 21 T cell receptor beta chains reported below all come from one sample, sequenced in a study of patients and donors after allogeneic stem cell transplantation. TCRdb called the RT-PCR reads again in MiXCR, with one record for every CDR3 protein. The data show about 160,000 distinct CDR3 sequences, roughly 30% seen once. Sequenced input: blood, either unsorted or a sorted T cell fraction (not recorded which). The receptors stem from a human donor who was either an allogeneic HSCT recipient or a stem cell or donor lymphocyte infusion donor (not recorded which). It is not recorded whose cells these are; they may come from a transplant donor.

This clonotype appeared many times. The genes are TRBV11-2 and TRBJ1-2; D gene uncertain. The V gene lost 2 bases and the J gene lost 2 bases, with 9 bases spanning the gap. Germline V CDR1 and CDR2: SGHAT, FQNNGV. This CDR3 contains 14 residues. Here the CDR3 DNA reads TGTGCCAGCAGCTTATATAACAGCAACTATGGCTACACCTTC. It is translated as CASSLYNSNYGYTF.

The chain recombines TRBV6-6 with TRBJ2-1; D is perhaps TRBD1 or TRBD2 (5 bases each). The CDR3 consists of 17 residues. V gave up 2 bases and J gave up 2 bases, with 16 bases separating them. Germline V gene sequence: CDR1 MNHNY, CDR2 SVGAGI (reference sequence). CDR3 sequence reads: CASSYEEVGEPYNEQFF. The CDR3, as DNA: TGTGCCAGCAGTTACGAGGAAGTGGGGGAACCCTACAATGAGCAGTTCTTC.

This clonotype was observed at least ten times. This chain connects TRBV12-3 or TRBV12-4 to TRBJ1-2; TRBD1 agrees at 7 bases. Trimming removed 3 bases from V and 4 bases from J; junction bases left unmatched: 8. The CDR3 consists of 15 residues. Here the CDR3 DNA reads TGTGCCAGCAGTTTCGGCAGGGGGACTGTCTATGGCTACACCTTC. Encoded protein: CASSFGRGTVYGYTF.

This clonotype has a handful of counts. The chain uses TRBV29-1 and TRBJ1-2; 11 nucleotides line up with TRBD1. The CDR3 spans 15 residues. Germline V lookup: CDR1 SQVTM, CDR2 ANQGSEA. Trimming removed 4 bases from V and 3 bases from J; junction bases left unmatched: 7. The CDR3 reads CSVGPGQGDHYGYTF. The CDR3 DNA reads TGCAGCGTTGGACCGGGACAGGGGGATCACTATGGCTACACCTTC.

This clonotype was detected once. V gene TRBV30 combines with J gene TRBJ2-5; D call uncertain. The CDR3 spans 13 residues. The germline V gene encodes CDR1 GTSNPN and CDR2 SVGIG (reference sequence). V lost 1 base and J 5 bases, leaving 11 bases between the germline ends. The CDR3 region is CAWSEEGYETQYF. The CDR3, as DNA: TGTGCCTGGAGTGAGGAAGGATACGAGACCCAGTACTTC. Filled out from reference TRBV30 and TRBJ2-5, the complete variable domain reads SQTIHQWPATLVQPVGSPLSLECTVEGTSNPNLYWYRQAAGRGLQLLFYSVGIGQISSEVPQNLSASRPQDRQFILSSKKLLLSDSGFYLCAWSEEGYETQYFGPGTRLLVL.

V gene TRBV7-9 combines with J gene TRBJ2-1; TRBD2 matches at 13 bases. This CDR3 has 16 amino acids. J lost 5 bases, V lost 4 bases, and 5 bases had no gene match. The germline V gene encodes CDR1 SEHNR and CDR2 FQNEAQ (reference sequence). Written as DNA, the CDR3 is TGTGCCAGCAGCTCATTCGGGACTAGCGGGAACAATGAGCAGTTCTTC. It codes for CASSSFGTSGNNEQFF.

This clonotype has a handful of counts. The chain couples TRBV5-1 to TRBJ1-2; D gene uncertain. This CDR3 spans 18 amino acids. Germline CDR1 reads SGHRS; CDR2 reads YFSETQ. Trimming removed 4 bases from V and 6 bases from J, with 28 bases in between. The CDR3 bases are TGCGCCAGCAGCCACCAGGAGGTCAGGAAAAAGCCGTTTAATGGCTACACCTTC. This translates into CASSHQEVRKKPFNGYTF.

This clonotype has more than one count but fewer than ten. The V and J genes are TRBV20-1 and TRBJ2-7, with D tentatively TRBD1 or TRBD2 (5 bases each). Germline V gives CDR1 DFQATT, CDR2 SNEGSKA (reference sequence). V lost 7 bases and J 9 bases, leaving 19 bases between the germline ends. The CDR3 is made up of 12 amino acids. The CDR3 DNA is TGCAGTGGCCTGGGGACCGCATTCGGGCAGTACTTC. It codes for CSGLGTAFGQYF.

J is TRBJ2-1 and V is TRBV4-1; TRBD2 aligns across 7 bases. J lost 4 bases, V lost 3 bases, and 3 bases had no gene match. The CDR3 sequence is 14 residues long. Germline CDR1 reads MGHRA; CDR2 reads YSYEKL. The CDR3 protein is CASSQLAAYNEQFF. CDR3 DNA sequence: TGCGCCAGCAGCCAGCTAGCGGCTTACAATGAGCAGTTCTTC.

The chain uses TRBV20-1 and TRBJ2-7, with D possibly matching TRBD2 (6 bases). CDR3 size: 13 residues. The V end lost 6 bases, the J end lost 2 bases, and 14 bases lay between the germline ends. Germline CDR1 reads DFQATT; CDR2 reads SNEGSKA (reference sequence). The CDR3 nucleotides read TGCAGTGCCCGGGGGTATTCAGCCTACGAGCAGTACTTC. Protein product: CSARGYSAYEQYF.

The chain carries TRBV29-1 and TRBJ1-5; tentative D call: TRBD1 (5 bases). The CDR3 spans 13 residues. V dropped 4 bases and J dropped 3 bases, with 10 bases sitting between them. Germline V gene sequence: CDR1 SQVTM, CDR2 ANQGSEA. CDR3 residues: CSVGPGNNQPQHF. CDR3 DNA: TGCAGCGTTGGGCCAGGGAACAATCAGCCCCAGCATTTT.

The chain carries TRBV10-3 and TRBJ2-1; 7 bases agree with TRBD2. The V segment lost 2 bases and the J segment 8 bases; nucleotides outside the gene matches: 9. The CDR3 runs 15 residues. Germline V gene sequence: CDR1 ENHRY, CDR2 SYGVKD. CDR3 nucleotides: TGTGCCATCAGTGAGGTTTCGCGGGAGTCCCATGAGCAGTTCTTC. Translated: CAISEVSRESHEQFF.

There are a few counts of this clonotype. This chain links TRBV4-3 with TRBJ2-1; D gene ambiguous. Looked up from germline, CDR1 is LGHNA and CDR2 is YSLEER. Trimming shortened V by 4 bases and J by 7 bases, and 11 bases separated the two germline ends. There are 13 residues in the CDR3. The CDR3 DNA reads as TGCGCCAGCAGCCGAACGAGGCTTAATGAGCAGTTCTTC. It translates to CASSRTRLNEQFF.

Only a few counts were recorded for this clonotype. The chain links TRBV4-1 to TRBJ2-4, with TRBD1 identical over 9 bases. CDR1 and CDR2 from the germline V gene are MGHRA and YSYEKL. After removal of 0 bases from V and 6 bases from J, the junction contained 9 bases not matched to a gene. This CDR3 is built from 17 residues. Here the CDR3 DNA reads TGCGCCAGCAGCCAAGATGAGGGACAGGGATGGGGAAACATTCAGTACTTC. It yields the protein CASSQDEGQGWGNIQYF.

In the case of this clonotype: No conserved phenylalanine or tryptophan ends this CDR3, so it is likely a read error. The CDR3 sequence: CASSYGLAGARSTGELFV. In DNA, the CDR3 is TGTGCCAGCAGTTACGGACTAGCGGGCGCCAGGAGCACCGGGGAGCTGTTTGTT. The chain recombines TRBV6-5 with TRBJ2-2, with TRBD2 identical over 11 bases. The CDR3 totals 18 residues. The junction had 9 bases not matched to a gene; V was cut back by 2 bases and J by 4 bases. Germline V gene data show CDR1 as MNHEY and CDR2 as SVGAGI.

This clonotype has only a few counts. The CDR3 region is CSARDVGSSYEQYF. CDR3 coding DNA: TGCAGTGCTAGAGATGTAGGCAGCTCCTACGAGCAGTACTTC. The chain joins TRBV20-1 to TRBJ2-7; D is ambiguous. Germline CDR1 DFQATT, CDR2 SNEGSKA (reference sequence). Trimming took 0 bases from V and 0 from J, leaving 9 bases between them. The CDR3 length is 14 residues.

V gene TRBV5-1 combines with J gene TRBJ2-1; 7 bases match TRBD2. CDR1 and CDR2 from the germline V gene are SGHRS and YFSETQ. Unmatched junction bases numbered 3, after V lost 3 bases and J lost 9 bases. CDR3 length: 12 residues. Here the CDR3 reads CASSWTSLEQFF. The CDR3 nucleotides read TGCGCCAGCAGCTGGACTAGTCTTGAGCAGTTCTTC.

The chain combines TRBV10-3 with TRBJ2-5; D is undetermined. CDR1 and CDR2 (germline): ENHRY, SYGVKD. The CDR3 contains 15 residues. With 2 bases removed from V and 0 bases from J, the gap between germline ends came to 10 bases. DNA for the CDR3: TGTGCCATCAGTGAGGGCGCTTATTACCAAGAGACCCAGTACTTC. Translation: CAISEGAYYQETQYF.

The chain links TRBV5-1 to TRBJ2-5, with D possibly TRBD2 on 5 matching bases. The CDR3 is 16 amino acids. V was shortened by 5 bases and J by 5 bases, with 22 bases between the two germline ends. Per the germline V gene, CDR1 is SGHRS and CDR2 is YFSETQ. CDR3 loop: CASRDYRHPSGETQYF. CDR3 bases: TGCGCCAGCAGGGATTACAGACACCCATCGGGGGAGACCCAGTACTTC.

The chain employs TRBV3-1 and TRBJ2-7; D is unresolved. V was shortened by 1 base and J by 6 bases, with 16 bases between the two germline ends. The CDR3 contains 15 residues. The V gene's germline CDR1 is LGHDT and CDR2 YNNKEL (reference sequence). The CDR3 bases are TGTGCCAGCAGCCAAGTAGGTATGGCCTCCAGCGAGCAGTACTTC. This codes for CASSQVGMASSEQYF.

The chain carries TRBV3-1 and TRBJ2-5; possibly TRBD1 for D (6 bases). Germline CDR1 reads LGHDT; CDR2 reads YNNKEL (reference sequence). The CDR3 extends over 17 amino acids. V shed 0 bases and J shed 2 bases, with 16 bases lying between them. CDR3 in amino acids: CASSQEMGTLQQETQYF. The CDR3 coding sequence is TGTGCCAGCAGCCAAGAGATGGGGACACTCCAGCAAGAGACCCAGTACTTC.